This T cell receptor (beta chain) came from a study of patients and donors after allogeneic stem cell transplantation (dated by TCRdb to the early 2020s). V sheds 3 bases and J sheds 12 bases, leaving 16 bases between their ends. CDR1 and CDR2 were assigned from the germline V gene as SQVTM and ANQGSEA. The CDR3 starts with the cysteine, ends with the phenylalanine, and has 12 residues. Just the 36-base CDR3 DNA is kept, in frame starting at base 1. This clonotype showed up just a few times. What antigen it recognizes has not been identified. No base qualities exist here, and no much larger clone lies one base off it. Libraries came from RT-PCR. TCRdb names NextSeq 550 as the instrument used. The public reads were reprocessed in TCRdb via fastp at Q25 and MiXCR, keeping in-frame beta chains. Each entry is one CDR3 protein sequence, shown with its most common DNA and genes. This sample gives roughly 960,000 distinct CDR3 sequences in total; approximately 19% of them show up just once. Approximately 5.9% of the sample is taken by the ten largest.

What was sequenced was blood, either unsorted or a sorted T cell fraction (not recorded which). The clonotype originates from a human donor who was either an allogeneic HSCT recipient or a stem cell or donor lymphocyte infusion donor (not recorded which). It is not recorded whose cells these are; they may come from a transplant donor. The chain is assembled from TRBV29-1 and TRBJ2-3, with TRBD1 as a weak D call on 5 bases. The CDR3 protein is CSVEGYGATQYF. The nucleotide sequence is TGCAGCGTTGAGGGGTATGGGGCGACCCAGTATTTT.